This T cell receptor beta chain was documented in a study of CD8+ T cells in alopecia areata. The sample holds a few counts of this clone. The genes and germline here are from mouse. The read ends 4 residues before the CDR3 terminus; that terminus is restored from the germline J gene. Extracted RNA was reverse transcribed into cDNA, the sequencing template. Sequencing used immunoSEQ multiplex PCR; TCRdb keeps in-frame clones, though not all of them. Recorded here are around 100,000 clones, none singletons. CDR1 and CDR2 (germline): NNHDY, SYVADS. J lost 3 bases, V lost 0 bases, and 4 bases had no gene match. The CDR3 runs 15 residues.

Sample: lesional skin. V gene TRBV13-3 combines with J gene TRBJ1-2; 8 nucleotides align to TRBD1. The TCR originated in a C3H/HeJ mouse with alopecia areata. The mouse strain carries the MHC haplotype H2-k. The CDR3 spells CASSDVRGQDSDYTF. Partial CDR3 DNA: TGTGCCAGCAGTGATGTCAGGGGGCAGGACTCC.